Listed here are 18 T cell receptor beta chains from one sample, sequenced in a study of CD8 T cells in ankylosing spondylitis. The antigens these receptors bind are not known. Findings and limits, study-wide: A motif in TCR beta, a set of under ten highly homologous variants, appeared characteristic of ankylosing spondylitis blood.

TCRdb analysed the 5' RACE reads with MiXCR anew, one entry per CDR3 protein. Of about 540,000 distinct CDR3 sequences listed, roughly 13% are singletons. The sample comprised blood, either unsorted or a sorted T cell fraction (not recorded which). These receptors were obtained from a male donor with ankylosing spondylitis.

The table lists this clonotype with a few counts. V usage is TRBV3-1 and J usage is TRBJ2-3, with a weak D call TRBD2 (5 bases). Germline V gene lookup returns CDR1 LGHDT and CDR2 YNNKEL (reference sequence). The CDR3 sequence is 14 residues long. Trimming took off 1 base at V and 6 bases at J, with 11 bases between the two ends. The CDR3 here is CASSQGGLGDTQYF. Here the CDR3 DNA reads TGTGCCAGCAGCCAAGGCGGGCTCGGGGATACGCAGTATTTT.

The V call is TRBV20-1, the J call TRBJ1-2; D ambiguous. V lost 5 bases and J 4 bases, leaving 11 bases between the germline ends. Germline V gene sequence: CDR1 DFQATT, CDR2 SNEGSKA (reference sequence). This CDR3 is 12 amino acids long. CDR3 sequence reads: CSALKGSYGYTF. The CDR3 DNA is TGCAGTGCTTTAAAGGGAAGCTATGGCTACACCTTC.

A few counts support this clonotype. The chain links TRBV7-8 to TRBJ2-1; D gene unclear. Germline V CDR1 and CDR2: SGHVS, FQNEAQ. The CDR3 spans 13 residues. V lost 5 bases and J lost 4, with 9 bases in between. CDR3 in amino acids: CASSPVEYNEQFF. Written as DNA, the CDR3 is TGTGCCAGCAGCCCCGTGGAGTACAATGAGCAGTTCTTC.

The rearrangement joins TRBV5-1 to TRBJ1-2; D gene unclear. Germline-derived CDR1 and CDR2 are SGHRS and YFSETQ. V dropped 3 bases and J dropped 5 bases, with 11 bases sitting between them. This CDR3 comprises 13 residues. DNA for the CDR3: TGCGCCAGCAGCTATAAACCCGAGTATGGCTACACCTTC. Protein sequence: CASSYKPEYGYTF.

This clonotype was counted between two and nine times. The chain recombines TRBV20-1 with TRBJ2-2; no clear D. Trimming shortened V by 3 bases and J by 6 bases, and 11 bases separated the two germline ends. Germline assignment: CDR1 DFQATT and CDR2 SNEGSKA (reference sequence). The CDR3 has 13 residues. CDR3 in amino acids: CSASIPGAGELFF. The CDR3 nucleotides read TGCAGTGCTAGCATCCCGGGCGCCGGGGAGCTGTTTTTT.

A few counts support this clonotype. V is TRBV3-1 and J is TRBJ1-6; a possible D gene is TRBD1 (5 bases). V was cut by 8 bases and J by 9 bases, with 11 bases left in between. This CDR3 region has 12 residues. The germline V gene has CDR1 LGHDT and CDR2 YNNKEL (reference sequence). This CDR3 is CASGGDRSPLHF. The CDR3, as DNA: TGTGCCAGCGGGGGAGACCGTTCACCCCTCCACTTT.

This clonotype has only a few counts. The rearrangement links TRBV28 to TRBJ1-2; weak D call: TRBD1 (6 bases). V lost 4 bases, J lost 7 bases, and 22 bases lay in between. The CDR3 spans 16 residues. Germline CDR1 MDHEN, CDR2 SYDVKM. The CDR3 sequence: CASSSINPGETSGYTF. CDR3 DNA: TGTGCCAGCAGTTCTATAAACCCAGGGGAGACAAGTGGCTACACCTTC.

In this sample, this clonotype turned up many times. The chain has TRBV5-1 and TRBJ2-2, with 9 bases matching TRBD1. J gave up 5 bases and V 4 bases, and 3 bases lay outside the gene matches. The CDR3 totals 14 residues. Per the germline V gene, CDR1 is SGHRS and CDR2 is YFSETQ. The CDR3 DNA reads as TGCGCCAGCAGCGCTGGACAGGGGACCGGGGAGCTGTTTTTT. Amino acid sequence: CASSAGQGTGELFF.

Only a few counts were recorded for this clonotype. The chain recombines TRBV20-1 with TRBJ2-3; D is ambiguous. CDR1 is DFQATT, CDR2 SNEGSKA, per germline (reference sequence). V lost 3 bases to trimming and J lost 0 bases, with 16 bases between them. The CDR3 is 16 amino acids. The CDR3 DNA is TGCAGTGCTAGTTGGCGTGAGGCTAGTAGCACAGATACGCAGTATTTT. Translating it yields CSASWREASSTDTQYF.

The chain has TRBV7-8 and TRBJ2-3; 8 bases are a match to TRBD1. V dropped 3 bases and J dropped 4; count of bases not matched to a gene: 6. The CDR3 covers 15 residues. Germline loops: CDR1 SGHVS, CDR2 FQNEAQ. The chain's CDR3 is CASSLRTGRADTQYF. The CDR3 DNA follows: TGTGCCAGCAGCTTGAGGACAGGGCGCGCAGATACGCAGTATTTT.

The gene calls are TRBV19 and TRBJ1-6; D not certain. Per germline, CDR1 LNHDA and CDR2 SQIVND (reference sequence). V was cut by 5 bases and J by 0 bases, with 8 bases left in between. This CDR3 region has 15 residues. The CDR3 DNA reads TGTGCCAGTAGTCCCCAGAGCTCCTATAATTCACCCCTCCACTTT. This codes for CASSPQSSYNSPLHF.

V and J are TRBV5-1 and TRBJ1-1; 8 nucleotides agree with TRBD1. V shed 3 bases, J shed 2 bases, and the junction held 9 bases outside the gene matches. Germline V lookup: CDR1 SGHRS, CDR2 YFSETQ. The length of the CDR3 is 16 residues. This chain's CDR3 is CASSSFRTGPNTEAFF. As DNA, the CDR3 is TGCGCCAGCAGCTCCTTTCGGACAGGGCCAAACACTGAAGCTTTCTTT.

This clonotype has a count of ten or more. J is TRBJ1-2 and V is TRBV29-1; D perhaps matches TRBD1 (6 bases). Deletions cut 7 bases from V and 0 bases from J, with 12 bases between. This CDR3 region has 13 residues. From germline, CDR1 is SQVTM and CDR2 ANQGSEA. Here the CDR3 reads CSAQGFSNYGYTF. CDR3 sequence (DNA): TGCAGCGCCCAGGGGTTCTCTAACTATGGCTACACCTTC.

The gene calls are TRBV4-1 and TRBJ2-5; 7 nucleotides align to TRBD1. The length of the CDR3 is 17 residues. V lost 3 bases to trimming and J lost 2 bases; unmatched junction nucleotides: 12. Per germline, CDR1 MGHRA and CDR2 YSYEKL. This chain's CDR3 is CASSQTVDKGAQETQYF. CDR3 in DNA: TGCGCCAGCAGCCAGACCGTAGACAAGGGGGCACAAGAGACCCAGTACTTC.

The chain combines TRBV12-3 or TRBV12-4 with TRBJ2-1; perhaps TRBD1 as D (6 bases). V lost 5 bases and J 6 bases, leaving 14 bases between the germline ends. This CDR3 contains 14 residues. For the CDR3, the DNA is TGTGCCAGCAGTATCTCTACAGGGCCCAATGAGCAGTTCTTC. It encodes CASSISTGPNEQFF.

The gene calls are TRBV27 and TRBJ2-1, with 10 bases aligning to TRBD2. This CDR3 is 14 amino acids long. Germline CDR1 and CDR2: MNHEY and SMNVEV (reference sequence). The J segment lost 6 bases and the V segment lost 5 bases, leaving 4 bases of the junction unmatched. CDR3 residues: CASSRASGGNEQFF. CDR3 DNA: TGTGCCAGCAGTCGGGCTAGCGGGGGCAATGAGCAGTTCTTC.

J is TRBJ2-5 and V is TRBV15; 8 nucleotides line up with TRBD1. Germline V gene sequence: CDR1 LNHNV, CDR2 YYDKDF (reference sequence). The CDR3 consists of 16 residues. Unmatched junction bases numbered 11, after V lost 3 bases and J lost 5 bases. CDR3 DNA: TGTGCCACCAGCAGGACCGCCGGACAGGGTACGGAGACCCAGTACTTC. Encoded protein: CATSRTAGQGTETQYF.

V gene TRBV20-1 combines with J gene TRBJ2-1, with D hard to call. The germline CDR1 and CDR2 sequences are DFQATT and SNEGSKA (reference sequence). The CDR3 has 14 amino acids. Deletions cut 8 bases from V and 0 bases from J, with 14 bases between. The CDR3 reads CSISKGYSYNEQFF. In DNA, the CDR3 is TGCAGTATTTCGAAGGGCTACTCCTACAATGAGCAGTTCTTC.